Below are 5 T cell receptor beta chains sequenced from a single sample in a study of T cells in Graves' hyperthyroidism and ophthalmopathy. There were TCR beta CDR3 regions amplified from RNA transcripts. The TCR CDR3 first-round RT-PCR relied on the HTBI primer set. TCRdb used MiXCR to reprocess the multiplex PCR reads, holding one entry per CDR3 protein. The repertoire holds approximately 690,000 distinct CDR3 sequences, with roughly 14% as singletons. The material sequenced was blood. The origin of the receptors is a woman aged 45-60 years with Graves' ophthalmopathy.

This clonotype has a count of ten or more. This chain joins TRBV28 and TRBJ2-7; 7 positions match TRBD1. Germline-derived CDR1 and CDR2 are MDHEN and SYDVKM. The CDR3 sequence is 14 residues long. With 2 bases clipped from V and 1 base from J, the junction kept 2 bases outside the gene matches. CDR3 bases: TGTGCCAGCAGTTTAATGACAGGGTCCTACGAGCAGTACTTC. Translated, it gives CASSLMTGSYEQYF.

This clonotype appeared many times. The rearrangement links TRBV28 to TRBJ1-6; 7 bases agree with TRBD1. The germline gives CDR1 MDHEN, CDR2 SYDVKM. The CDR3 has 14 amino acids. V gave up 6 bases and J gave up 11 bases; unmatched junction bases: 10. Here the CDR3 reads CASSVQGTATPLHF. CDR3 DNA: TGTGCCAGCAGCGTACAGGGGACGGCGACACCCCTCCACTTT. The full variable domain, in which reference TRBV28 and TRBJ1-6 provide the parts outside the CDR3, is DVKVTQSSRYLVKRTGEKVFLECVQDMDHENMFWYRQDPGLGLRLIYFSYDVKMKEKGDIPEGYSVSREKKERFSLILESASTNQTSMYLCASSVQGTATPLHFGNGTRLTVT.

This clonotype was detected ten times or more. The chain has TRBV7-9 and TRBJ2-1; D is uncertain. This CDR3 has 16 amino acids. In germline, CDR1 is SEHNR, CDR2 FQNEAQ (reference sequence). V dropped 1 base and J dropped 2 bases, with 12 bases sitting between them. The CDR3 loop reads CASSLGMGPPYNEQFF. The CDR3 bases are TGTGCCAGCAGCTTAGGGATGGGCCCCCCCTACAATGAGCAGTTCTTC.

This clonotype was seen ten or more times. The gene calls are TRBV20-1 and TRBJ2-1; 11 bases agree with TRBD2. CDR1 DFQATT and CDR2 SNEGSKA come from the germline V gene (reference sequence). This CDR3 contains 16 residues. J was trimmed by 1 base and V by 0 bases; bases with no gene match: 2. The CDR3 loop reads CSARETSGGSYNEQFF. In nucleotides, the CDR3 is TGCAGTGCTAGAGAAACTAGCGGGGGATCCTACAATGAGCAGTTCTTC.

This clonotype was counted ten times or more. The CDR3 DNA follows: TGCAGTGCTTCCGATAGCGGGTTCACCGGGGAGCTGTTTTTT. Encoded protein: CSASDSGFTGELFF. The genes are TRBV20-1 and TRBJ2-2, with 7 bases fitting TRBD2. The germline gives CDR1 DFQATT, CDR2 SNEGSKA (reference sequence). The CDR3 length is 14 residues. V was pared by 5 bases and J by 4 bases, with 7 bases of the junction left unmatched.